This T cell receptor beta chain was captured in a study of blood T cell repertoires in COVID-19. The overall study: Sample material is recorded as cDNA or gDNA derived from T cells, B-cell-depleted T cells, or PBMCs.

Per the original methods: The authors estimated nucleated cell counts from reference gene primer amplification. Produced via immunoSEQ multiplex PCR; TCRdb's table is partial and in-frame only. From that table come the V and J calls and clone size; the DNA was used to work out D and trimming. Of around 330,000 clones listed, roughly 87% are singletons. Residents of over 20 US areas, aged roughly 18 to 90 years, made up the participants. This sequence originates from a woman aged 18-35 years who had recovered from COVID-19. Material: PBMCs or T cells enriched from blood (not recorded which).

The CDR3 protein is CASSSGRSTYEQYF. CDR3 nucleotide sequence: TGTGCCAGCAGCTCAGGGCGGTCGACATACGAGCAGTACTTC. The V gene is TRBV7-9, the J gene TRBJ2-7; a possible D gene is TRBD1 (5 bases). CDR1 SEHNR and CDR2 FQNEAQ come from the germline V gene (reference sequence). V was clipped by 4 bases and J by 4 bases, with 14 bases between them. This CDR3 has 14 residues.